The source of this T cell receptor beta chain is a study of blood T cell repertoires in COVID-19 (dated by TCRdb to 2018 to 2020). Broadly, across the study: Samples from collaborators originated in the United States, Italy and Spain and spanned both the acute and convalescent phases of COVID-19. The prospective study material was composed of cDNA or gDNA derived from T cells, B-cell-depleted T cells, or PBMCs. Sample metadata almost always included a de-identified subject ID, COVID-19 status, age in years and sex. Subjects who had been exposed to COVID-19, were actively infected with it, or had recovered from it provided the deeply sampled blood TCRbeta repertoires that made up the dataset. A freely available public database, intended as a resource for researchers studying the immune response to SARS-CoV-2, is where the repertoires were released. Where available, HLA class I and class II types were taken from metadata supplied by the sample provider and were not determined by assay-based typing. Samples were obtained from the ongoing ImmuneRACE study (first 160 participants) and from about 1,300 subjects provided by 6 global collaborators. Broader findings and caveats from the paper: How much clinical and demographic metadata was included differed by source and by participant, and the metadata was provided uncurated.

The immunoSEQ Assay, a bias-controlled multiplex PCR, was used to amplify TCRbeta CDR3 regions from genomic DNA. In the source study's methods: Within the assay, amplification of reference gene primers was used to estimate how many nucleated cells each sample contained. To quantify the absolute abundance of each unique TCRbeta CDR3 rearrangement, sequence reads were collapsed and filtered. For each sample, productive Simpson clonality was calculated as the square root of Simpson's diversity index across productive rearrangements. The clones in this table, taken by TCRdb from immuneACCESS, are in-frame only. Not every clone is retained; where verified, under half of the shortfall comes from an unresolved V gene, and the cause of the rest is unknown. V and J calls and clone size are as listed in that table; D and trimming were resolved from the DNA. The sample yields roughly 150,000 clones; about three quarters were counted once. Approximately 8% of the sample belongs to the ten largest clones.

The collaborating institutions used their own protocols to collect whole blood in K2EDTA tubes. For TCRbeta analysis, collaborator samples were shipped as frozen whole blood, as isolated PBMCs, or as DNA extracted from either sample type. As regards this clone: This clone's antigen is unknown. No base qualities exist here, and no much larger clone lies one base off it.

Reading from cysteine to phenylalanine, the CDR3 counts 14 amino acids. Only the CDR3 DNA stays, 42 bases, in frame from base 1. The germline V gene encodes CDR1 MNHEY and CDR2 SVGAGI. V is pared back by 6 bases and J by 2 bases, with 13 bases lying between the germline termini. Specimen: peripheral blood. The sequence came from a man between 60 and 75 years old with acute or convalescent COVID-19. The chain was built from TRBV6-5 and TRBJ1-1; perhaps TRBD1 is the D gene, with 6 bases matching. The CDR3 amino acid sequence is: CASSLWTVNTEAFF. The nucleotides read TGTGCCAGCAGCTTGTGGACAGTCAACACTGAAGCTTTCTTT.